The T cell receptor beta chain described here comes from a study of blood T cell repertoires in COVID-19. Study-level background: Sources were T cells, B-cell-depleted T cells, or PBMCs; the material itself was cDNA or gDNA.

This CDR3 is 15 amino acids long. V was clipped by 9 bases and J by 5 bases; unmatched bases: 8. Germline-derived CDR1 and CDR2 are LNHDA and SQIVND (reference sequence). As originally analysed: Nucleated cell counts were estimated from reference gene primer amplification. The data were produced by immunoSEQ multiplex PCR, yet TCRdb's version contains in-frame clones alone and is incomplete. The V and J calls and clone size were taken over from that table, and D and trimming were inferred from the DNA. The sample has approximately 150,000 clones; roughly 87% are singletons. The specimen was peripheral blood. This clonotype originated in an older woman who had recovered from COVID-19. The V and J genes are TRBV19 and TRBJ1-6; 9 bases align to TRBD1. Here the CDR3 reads CARRVTGGDNSPLHF. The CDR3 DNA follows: TGTGCCAGAAGAGTGACAGGGGGTGATAATTCACCCCTCCACTTT.